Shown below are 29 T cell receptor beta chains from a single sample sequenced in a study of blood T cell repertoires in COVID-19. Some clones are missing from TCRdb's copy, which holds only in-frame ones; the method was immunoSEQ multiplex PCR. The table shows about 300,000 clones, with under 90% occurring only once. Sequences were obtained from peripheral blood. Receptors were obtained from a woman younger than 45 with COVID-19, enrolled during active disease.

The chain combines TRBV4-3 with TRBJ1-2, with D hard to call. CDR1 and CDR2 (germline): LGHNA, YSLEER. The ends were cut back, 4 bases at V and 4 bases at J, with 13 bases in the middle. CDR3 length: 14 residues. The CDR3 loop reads CASSRGEGPYGYTF. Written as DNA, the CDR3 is TGCGCCAGCAGCCGTGGGGAGGGCCCCTATGGCTACACCTTC.

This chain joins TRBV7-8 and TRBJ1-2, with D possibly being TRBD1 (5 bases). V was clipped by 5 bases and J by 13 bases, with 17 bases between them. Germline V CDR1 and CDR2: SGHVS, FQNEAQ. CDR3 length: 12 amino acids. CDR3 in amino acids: CASSLRQKSATF. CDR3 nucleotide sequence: TGTGCCAGCAGCCTCCGACAGAAGTCGGCCACCTTC.

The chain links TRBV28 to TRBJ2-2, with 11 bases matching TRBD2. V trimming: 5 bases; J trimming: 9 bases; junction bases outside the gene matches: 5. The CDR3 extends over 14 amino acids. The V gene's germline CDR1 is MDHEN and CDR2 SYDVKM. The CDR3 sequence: CASSPTSGVRELFF. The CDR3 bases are TGTGCCAGCAGTCCGACTAGCGGGGTTAGGGAGCTGTTTTTT.

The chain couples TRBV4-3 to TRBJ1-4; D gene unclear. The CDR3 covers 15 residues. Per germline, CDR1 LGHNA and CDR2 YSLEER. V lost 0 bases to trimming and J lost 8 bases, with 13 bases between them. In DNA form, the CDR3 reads TGCGCCAGCAGCCAAGATGGCGGGTATATGGAAAAACTGTTTTTT. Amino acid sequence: CASSQDGGYMEKLFF.

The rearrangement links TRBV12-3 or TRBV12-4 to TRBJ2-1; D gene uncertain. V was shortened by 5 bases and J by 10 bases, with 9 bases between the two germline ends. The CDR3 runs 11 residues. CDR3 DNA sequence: TGTGCCAGCAGTCTGGCGCGGGAGCAGTTCTTC. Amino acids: CASSLAREQFF.

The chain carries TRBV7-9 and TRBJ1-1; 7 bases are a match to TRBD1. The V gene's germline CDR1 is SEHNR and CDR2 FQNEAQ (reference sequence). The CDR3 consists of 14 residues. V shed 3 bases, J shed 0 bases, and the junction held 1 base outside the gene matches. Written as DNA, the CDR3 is TGTGCCAGCAGCTTGGGACAGCTGAACACTGAAGCTTTCTTT. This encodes CASSLGQLNTEAFF.

The CDR3 region has the DNA TGCAGCGTTGTGGGAGCCGGGGAGCTGTTTTTT. This sequence encodes CSVVGAGELFF. The genes are TRBV29-1 and TRBJ2-2; tentative D call: TRBD2 (5 bases). CDR1 is SQVTM, CDR2 ANQGSEA, per germline. Trimming shortened V by 4 bases and J by 6 bases, and 6 bases separated the two germline ends. This CDR3 is 11 amino acids long.

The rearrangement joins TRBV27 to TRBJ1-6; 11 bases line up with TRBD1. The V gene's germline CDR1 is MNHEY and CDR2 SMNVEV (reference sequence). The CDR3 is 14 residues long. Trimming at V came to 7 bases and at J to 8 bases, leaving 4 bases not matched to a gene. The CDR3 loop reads CASIPGQGDSPLHF. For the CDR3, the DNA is TGTGCCAGCATCCCGGGACAGGGGGATTCACCCCTCCACTTT.

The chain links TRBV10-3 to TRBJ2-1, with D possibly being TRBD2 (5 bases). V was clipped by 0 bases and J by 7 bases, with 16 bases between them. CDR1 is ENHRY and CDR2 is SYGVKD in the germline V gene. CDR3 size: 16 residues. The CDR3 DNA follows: TGTGCCATCAGTGAGTCGACCCCAGGTGGGAGAAATGAGCAGTTCTTC. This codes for CAISESTPGGRNEQFF.

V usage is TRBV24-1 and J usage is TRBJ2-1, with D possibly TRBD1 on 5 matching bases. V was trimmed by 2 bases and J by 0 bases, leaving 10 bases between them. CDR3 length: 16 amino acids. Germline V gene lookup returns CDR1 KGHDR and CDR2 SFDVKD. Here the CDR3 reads CATSDWGGGSYNEQFF. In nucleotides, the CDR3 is TGTGCCACCAGTGATTGGGGCGGTGGCTCCTACAATGAGCAGTTCTTC.

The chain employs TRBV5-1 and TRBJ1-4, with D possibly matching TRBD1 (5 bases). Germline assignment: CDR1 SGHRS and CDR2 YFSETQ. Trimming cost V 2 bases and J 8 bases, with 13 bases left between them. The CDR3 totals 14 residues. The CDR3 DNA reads TGCGCCAGCAGCTTCGGACAAACCCGAGAAAAACTGTTTTTT. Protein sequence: CASSFGQTREKLFF.

DNA of the CDR3: TGTGCCAGCAGCTTTCCGGGACAGCCAAATGAGCAGTTCTTC. Translation gives CASSFPGQPNEQFF. The chain is built from TRBV7-9 and TRBJ2-1; 7 nucleotides align to TRBD1. The V gene end was trimmed by 3 bases and the J gene end by 7 bases; junction bases not matched to a gene: 6. CDR1 is SEHNR, CDR2 FQNEAQ, per germline (reference sequence). The CDR3 is 14 amino acids.

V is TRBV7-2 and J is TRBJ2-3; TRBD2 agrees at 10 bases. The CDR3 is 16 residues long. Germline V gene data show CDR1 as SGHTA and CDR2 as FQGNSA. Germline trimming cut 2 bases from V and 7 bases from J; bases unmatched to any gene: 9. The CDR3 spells CASSLSQRGGLYTQYF. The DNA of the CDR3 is TGTGCCAGCAGCTTATCCCAGCGGGGGGGCCTATATACGCAGTATTTT. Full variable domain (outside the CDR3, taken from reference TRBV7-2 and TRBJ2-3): GAGVSQSPSNKVTEKGKDVELRCDPISGHTALYWYRQSLGQGLEFLIYFQGNSAPDKSGLPSDRFSAERTGGSVSTLTIQRTQQEDSAVYLCASSLSQRGGLYTQYFGPGTRLTVL.

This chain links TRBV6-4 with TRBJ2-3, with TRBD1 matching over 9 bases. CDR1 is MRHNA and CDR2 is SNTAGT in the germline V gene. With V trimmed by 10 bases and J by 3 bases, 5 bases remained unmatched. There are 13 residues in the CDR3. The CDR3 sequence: CAIGTGRTDTQYF. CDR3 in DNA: TGTGCCATCGGGACAGGGAGAACAGATACGCAGTATTTT.

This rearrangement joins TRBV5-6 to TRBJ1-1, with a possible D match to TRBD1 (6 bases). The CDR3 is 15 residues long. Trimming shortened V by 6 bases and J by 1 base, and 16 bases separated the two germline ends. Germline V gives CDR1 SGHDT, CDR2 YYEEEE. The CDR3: CASKKGGLANTEAFF. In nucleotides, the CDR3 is TGTGCCAGCAAAAAGGGGGGGTTGGCGAACACTGAAGCTTTCTTT.

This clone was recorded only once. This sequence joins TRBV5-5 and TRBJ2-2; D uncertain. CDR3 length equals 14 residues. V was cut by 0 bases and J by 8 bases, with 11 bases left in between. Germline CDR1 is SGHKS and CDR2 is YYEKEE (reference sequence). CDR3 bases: TGTGCCAGCAGCTTGGAGCCCCTACGGGGGGAGCTGTTTTTT. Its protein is CASSLEPLRGELFF.

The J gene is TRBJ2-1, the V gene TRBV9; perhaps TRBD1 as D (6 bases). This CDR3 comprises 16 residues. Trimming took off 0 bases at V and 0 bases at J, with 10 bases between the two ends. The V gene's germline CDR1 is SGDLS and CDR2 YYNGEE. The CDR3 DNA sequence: TGTGCCAGCAGCGTAGGGGGGCGGAGCTCCTACAATGAGCAGTTCTTC. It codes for CASSVGGRSSYNEQFF.

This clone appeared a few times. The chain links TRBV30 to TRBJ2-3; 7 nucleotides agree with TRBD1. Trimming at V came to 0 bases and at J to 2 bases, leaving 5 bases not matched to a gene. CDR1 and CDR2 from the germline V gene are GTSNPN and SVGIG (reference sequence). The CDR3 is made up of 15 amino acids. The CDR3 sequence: CAWSVVQGNTDTQYF. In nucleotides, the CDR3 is TGTGCCTGGAGTGTAGTACAGGGGAACACAGATACGCAGTATTTT.

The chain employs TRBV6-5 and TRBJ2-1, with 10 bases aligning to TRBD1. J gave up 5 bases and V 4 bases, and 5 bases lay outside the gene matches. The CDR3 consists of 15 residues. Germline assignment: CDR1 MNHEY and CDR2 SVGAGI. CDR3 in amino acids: CASSSGTGVHNEQFF. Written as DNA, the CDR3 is TGTGCCAGCAGTTCCGGGACAGGGGTCCACAATGAGCAGTTCTTC.

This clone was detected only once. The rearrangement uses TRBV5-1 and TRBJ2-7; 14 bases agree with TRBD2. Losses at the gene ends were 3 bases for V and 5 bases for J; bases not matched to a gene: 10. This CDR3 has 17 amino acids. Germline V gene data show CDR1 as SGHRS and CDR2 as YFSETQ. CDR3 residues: CASSSGTSGGFVHEQYF. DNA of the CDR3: TGCGCCAGCAGCTCTGGGACTAGCGGGGGTTTCGTCCACGAGCAGTACTTC.

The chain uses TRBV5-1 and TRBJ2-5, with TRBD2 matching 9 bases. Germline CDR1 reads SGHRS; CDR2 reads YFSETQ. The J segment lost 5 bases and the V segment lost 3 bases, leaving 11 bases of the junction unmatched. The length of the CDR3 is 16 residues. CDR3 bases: TGCGCCAGCAGCTCCGGGGATAGCGGGGGCGGGGAGACCCAGTACTTC. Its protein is CASSSGDSGGGETQYF.

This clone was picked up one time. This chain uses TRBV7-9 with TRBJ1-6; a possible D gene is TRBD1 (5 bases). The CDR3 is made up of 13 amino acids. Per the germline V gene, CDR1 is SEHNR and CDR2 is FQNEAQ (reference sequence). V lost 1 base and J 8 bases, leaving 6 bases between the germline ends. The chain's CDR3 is CASSLGGDSPLHF. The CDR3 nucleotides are TGTGCCAGCAGCTTAGGGGGGGATTCACCCCTCCACTTT.

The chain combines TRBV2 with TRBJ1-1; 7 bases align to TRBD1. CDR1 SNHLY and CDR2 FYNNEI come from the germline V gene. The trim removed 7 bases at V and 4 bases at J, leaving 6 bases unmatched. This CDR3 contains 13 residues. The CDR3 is CASKLDRATEAFF. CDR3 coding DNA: TGTGCCAGCAAGCTCGACAGGGCCACTGAAGCTTTCTTT. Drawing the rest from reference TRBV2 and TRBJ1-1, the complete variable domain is EPEVTQTPSHQVTQMGQEVILRCVPISNHLYFYWYRQILGQKVEFLVSFYNNEISEKSEIFDDQFSVERPDGSNFTLKIRSTKLEDSAMYFCASKLDRATEAFFGQGTRLTVV.

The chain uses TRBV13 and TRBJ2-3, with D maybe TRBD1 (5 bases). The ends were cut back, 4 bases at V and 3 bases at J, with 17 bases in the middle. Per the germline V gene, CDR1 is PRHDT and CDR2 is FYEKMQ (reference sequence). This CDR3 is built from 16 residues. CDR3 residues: CASSSTGDSFTDTQYF. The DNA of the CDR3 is TGTGCCAGCAGCTCCACAGGAGACTCTTTTACAGATACGCAGTATTTT.

CDR3 sequence (DNA): TGTGCTAGTGGTTTGGTAGAGGGATCGGGGACCCAGTACTTC. This translates into CASGLVEGSGTQYF. This chain connects TRBV12-5 to TRBJ2-5, with D tentatively TRBD2 (5 bases). Germline CDR1 LGHNT, CDR2 FRNRAP. Trimming took off 0 bases at V and 7 bases at J, with 12 bases between the two ends. The CDR3 sequence is 14 residues long.

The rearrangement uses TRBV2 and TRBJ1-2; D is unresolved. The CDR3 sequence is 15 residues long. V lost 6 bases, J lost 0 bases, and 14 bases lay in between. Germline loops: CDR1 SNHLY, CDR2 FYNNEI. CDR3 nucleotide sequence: TGTGCCAGCAGCCAACACCCAACAGCTAACTATGGCTACACCTTC. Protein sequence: CASSQHPTANYGYTF.

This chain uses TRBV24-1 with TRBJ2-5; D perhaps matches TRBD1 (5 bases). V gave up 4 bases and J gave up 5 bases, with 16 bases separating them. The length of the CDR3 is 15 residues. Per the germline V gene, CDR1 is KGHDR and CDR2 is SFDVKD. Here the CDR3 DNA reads TGTGCCACCAGTGACGAAAGGGGCCCCGGGGAGACCCAGTACTTC. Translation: CATSDERGPGETQYF.

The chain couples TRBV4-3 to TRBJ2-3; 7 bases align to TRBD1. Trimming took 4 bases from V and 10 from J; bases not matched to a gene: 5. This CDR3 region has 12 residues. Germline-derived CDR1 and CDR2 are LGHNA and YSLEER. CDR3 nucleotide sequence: TGCGCCAGCAGCCCGAGACAGGGCCCGCAGTATTTT. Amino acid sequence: CASSPRQGPQYF.

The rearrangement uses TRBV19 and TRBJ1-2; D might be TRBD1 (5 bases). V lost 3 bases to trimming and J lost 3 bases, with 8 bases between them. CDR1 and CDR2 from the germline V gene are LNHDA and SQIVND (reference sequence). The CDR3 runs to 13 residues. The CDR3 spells CASSIGGDYGYTF. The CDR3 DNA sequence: TGTGCCAGTAGTATTGGGGGGGACTATGGCTACACCTTC.